This entry lists 30 T cell receptor beta chains sequenced from one sample in a study of human T cells and chemical hapten exposure. The sample's time point: patch test 1, 2 weeks after DPC sensitization. This sample's treatment: therapeutic diphenylcyclopropenone sensitization with weekly scalp DPC. TCRdb used MiXCR to reprocess the RACE reads, holding one entry per CDR3 protein. The repertoire holds just under 350,000 distinct CDR3 sequences, with around 7% as singletons. The starting material was whole blood, obtained in connection with sensitization to the hapten diphenylcyclopropenone (DPC). Source of these receptors: a woman under 30 with alopecia areata. Some clones in this sample may be carry-over from other donors' samples.

The rearrangement uses TRBV6-1 and TRBJ1-2, with TRBD1 matching over 8 bases. Per the germline V gene, CDR1 is MNHNS and CDR2 is SASEGT. V was pared by 4 bases and J by 0 bases, with 4 bases of the junction left unmatched. This CDR3 spans 15 amino acids. The chain's CDR3 is CASSAGGTSNYGYTF. The CDR3 DNA follows: TGTGCCAGCAGTGCAGGGGGCACATCTAACTATGGCTACACCTTC.

This clonotype was counted between two and nine times. The V call is TRBV5-4, the J call TRBJ1-1; D gene ambiguous. Germline values: CDR1 SGHNT, CDR2 YYREEE (reference sequence). The CDR3 covers 15 residues. V was trimmed by 3 bases and J by 0 bases, leaving 12 bases between them. CDR3 in amino acids: CASSSRPSMNTEAFF. Written as DNA, the CDR3 is TGTGCCAGCAGCTCCAGGCCCTCAATGAACACTGAAGCTTTCTTT.

Here the CDR3 DNA reads TGTGCCAGCAGTTTTAGGAGAAACAATGAGCAGTTCTTC. Translating it yields CASSFRRNNEQFF. The chain recombines TRBV12-3 or TRBV12-4 with TRBJ2-1; D unresolved. V lost 3 bases, J lost 5 bases, and 8 bases lay in between. The CDR3 spans 13 residues.

Many counts were recorded for this clonotype. This chain uses TRBV3-1 with TRBJ2-5; D not certain. The germline V gene encodes CDR1 LGHDT and CDR2 YNNKEL (reference sequence). V lost 1 base and J lost 4, with 4 bases in between. The CDR3 length is 12 residues. The chain's CDR3 is CASSQVGETQYF. CDR3 DNA: TGTGCCAGCAGCCAAGTAGGAGAGACCCAGTACTTC.

The table lists this clonotype with many counts. J is TRBJ2-3 and V is TRBV3-1, with D maybe TRBD1 (6 bases). The CDR3 is made up of 12 amino acids. The germline gives CDR1 LGHDT, CDR2 YNNKEL (reference sequence). V was shortened by 8 bases and J by 5 bases, with 11 bases between the two germline ends. The CDR3 loop reads CASGTGRDTQYF. CDR3 nucleotides: TGTGCCAGCGGTACAGGGAGAGATACGCAGTATTTT.

This clonotype was seen a few times. The chain joins TRBV7-9 to TRBJ2-1, with D perhaps TRBD1 (6 bases). CDR1 and CDR2 from the germline V gene are SEHNR and FQNEAQ (reference sequence). The CDR3 covers 11 residues. V was shortened by 8 bases and J by 14 bases, with 16 bases between the two germline ends. The chain's CDR3 is CASAEGDRKFF. CDR3 nucleotides: TGTGCCAGCGCAGAGGGTGACAGGAAGTTCTTC.

The V gene is TRBV6-6, the J gene TRBJ2-7; D uncertain. The CDR3 contains 15 residues. V lost 6 bases and J 5 bases, leaving 20 bases between the germline ends. The germline CDR1 and CDR2 sequences are MNHNY and SVGAGI (reference sequence). The CDR3 is CASRSRPYPPHEQYF. In nucleotides, the CDR3 is TGTGCCAGCAGATCCCGGCCCTACCCCCCCCACGAGCAGTACTTC.

V usage is TRBV13 and J usage is TRBJ2-7; 10 positions match TRBD1. V shed 5 bases, J shed 2 bases, and the junction held 6 bases outside the gene matches. The germline V gene encodes CDR1 PRHDT and CDR2 FYEKMQ (reference sequence). This CDR3 comprises 15 residues. CDR3 bases: TGTGCCAGCAGCCGTACAGGACAGGGGGCCTACGAGCAGTACTTC. This codes for CASSRTGQGAYEQYF.

V usage is TRBV29-1 and J usage is TRBJ2-7; 9 nucleotides line up with TRBD1. Trimming at V came to 7 bases and at J to 2 bases, leaving 12 bases not matched to a gene. Per the germline V gene, CDR1 is SQVTM and CDR2 is ANQGSEA. The CDR3 is made up of 15 amino acids. The CDR3 DNA reads as TGCAGCGCCCTCTCCGGGACAGGGAAAGCCTACGAGCAGTACTTC. Protein sequence: CSALSGTGKAYEQYF.

This clonotype was observed many times. The V gene is TRBV5-1, the J gene TRBJ1-1; possible D gene TRBD1, 5 bases. The germline CDR1 and CDR2 sequences are SGHRS and YFSETQ. This CDR3 is built from 15 residues. The germline V and J ends were trimmed by 4 bases and 2 bases, with 15 bases remaining between them. CDR3 sequence reads: CASSPTGRDNTEAFF. In DNA, the CDR3 is TGCGCCAGCAGCCCTACCGGCAGGGATAACACTGAAGCTTTCTTT.

This clonotype occurred many times. The V call is TRBV7-9, the J call TRBJ2-3; 10 bases are a match to TRBD1. V lost 3 bases, J lost 3 bases, and 6 bases stayed unmatched. Germline V gene data show CDR1 as SEHNR and CDR2 as FQNEAQ (reference sequence). The CDR3 has 16 residues. CDR3 coding DNA: TGTGCCAGCAGCTTGGGGGACAGGGGAAGAACAGATACGCAGTATTTT. Residues: CASSLGDRGRTDTQYF. Full variable domain (remainder filled in from reference TRBV7-9 and TRBJ2-3): DTGVSQNPRHKITKRGQNVTFRCDPISEHNRLYWYRQTLGQGPEFLTYFQNEAQLEKSRLLSDRFSAERPKGSFSTLEIQRTEQGDSAMYLCASSLGDRGRTDTQYFGPGTRLTVL.

The chain links TRBV3-1 to TRBJ1-2; the D gene is possibly TRBD1 (5 bases). The CDR3 totals 15 residues. Trimming took 1 base from V and 2 from J, leaving 11 bases between them. CDR1 and CDR2 (germline): LGHDT, YNNKEL (reference sequence). The chain's CDR3 is CASSQATGENYGYTF. CDR3 nucleotides: TGTGCCAGCAGCCAAGCAACAGGCGAGAACTATGGCTACACCTTC.

This chain links TRBV29-1 with TRBJ1-1; no definite D call. The CDR3 loop spans 14 amino acids. Germline lookup yields CDR1 SQVTM and CDR2 ANQGSEA. Trimming pared 1 base from V and 1 base from J, leaving 10 bases between. CDR3 sequence reads: CSVEVGRQNTEAFF. DNA for the CDR3: TGCAGCGTTGAAGTGGGCAGGCAGAACACTGAAGCTTTCTTT.

This chain connects TRBV29-1 to TRBJ2-3, with no clear D. The germline gives CDR1 SQVTM, CDR2 ANQGSEA. The CDR3 length is 14 residues. V was pared by 3 bases and J by 9 bases, with 19 bases between. As DNA, the CDR3 is TGCAGCGTTGACTTGCTTCTAGTGACCCGGACGCAGTATTTT. Amino acid sequence: CSVDLLLVTRTQYF.

A few counts support this clonotype. The chain has TRBV9 and TRBJ2-3; possible D gene TRBD2, 6 bases. The germline CDR1 and CDR2 sequences are SGDLS and YYNGEE. The CDR3 has 15 amino acids. V was cut by 0 bases and J by 3 bases, with 11 bases left in between. This CDR3 is CASSVVAGRTDTQYF. CDR3 in DNA: TGTGCCAGCAGCGTAGTGGCGGGGAGGACAGATACGCAGTATTTT.

The chain combines TRBV12-3 or TRBV12-4 with TRBJ1-2, with 8 positions matching TRBD1. V trimming: 6 bases; J trimming: 6 bases; junction bases outside the gene matches: 12. CDR3 length: 15 amino acids. The CDR3 region has the DNA TGTGCCAGCAGCCGCAGGGGGCTCGGCTTTGATGGCTACACCTTC. The encoded protein is CASSRRGLGFDGYTF.

This chain uses TRBV5-6 with TRBJ2-4, with D tentatively TRBD1 (6 bases). Per the germline V gene, CDR1 is SGHDT and CDR2 is YYEEEE. The length of the CDR3 is 16 residues. Trimming stripped 4 bases from V and 1 base from J, with 15 bases between. As DNA, the CDR3 is TGTGCCAGCAGCCTAAGATTCAGGGGTGCCAAAAACATTCAGTACTTC. As protein: CASSLRFRGAKNIQYF.

In nucleotides, the CDR3 is TGTGCCAGCAGTGGTTCGTCAGGGGCCTGGGAGCAGTACTTC. Its translation is CASSGSSGAWEQYF. The V gene is TRBV6-1, the J gene TRBJ2-7, with D perhaps matching TRBD1 (6 bases). Trimming took off 4 bases at V and 7 bases at J, with 17 bases between the two ends. This CDR3 spans 14 amino acids. The V gene's germline CDR1 is MNHNS and CDR2 SASEGT.

This clonotype was recorded many times. This chain links TRBV7-9 with TRBJ1-3, with D unresolved. Germline assignment: CDR1 SEHNR and CDR2 FQNEAQ (reference sequence). The CDR3 is made up of 13 amino acids. V gave up 3 bases and J gave up 0 bases, with 3 bases separating them. The CDR3 protein is CASSFDSGNTIYF. Written as DNA, the CDR3 is TGTGCCAGCAGCTTTGACTCTGGAAACACCATATATTTT.

There are many counts of this clonotype. The V and J genes are TRBV12-3 or TRBV12-4 and TRBJ2-7; D perhaps matches TRBD2 (6 bases). V lost 5 bases to trimming and J lost 5 bases, with 13 bases between them. The CDR3 is 13 residues long. The CDR3: CASSPWGGDEQYF. DNA for the CDR3: TGTGCCAGCAGTCCCTGGGGAGGCGACGAGCAGTACTTC.

This clonotype was counted at least ten times. V and J are TRBV7-2 and TRBJ2-3; a possible D gene is TRBD2 (5 bases). Germline V gene sequence: CDR1 SGHTA, CDR2 FQGNSA. V lost 5 bases, J lost 5 bases, and 8 bases lay in between. The CDR3 consists of 12 residues. The CDR3 nucleotides are TGTGCCAGCAGCGTGGCGGGAGATACGCAGTATTTT. It yields the protein CASSVAGDTQYF.

CDR3: CASSYPGAGGVNTEAFF. The CDR3 region has the DNA TGTGCCAGCAGCTACCCAGGGGCAGGGGGAGTGAACACTGAAGCTTTCTTT. This chain links TRBV12-3 or TRBV12-4 with TRBJ1-1; 7 nucleotides agree with TRBD1. Losses at the gene ends were 6 bases for V and 0 bases for J; bases not matched to a gene: 13. The CDR3 spans 17 residues.

This clonotype was recorded at least ten times. V is TRBV28 and J is TRBJ2-7, with TRBD2 as a possible D gene (6 bases). Germline V gene lookup returns CDR1 MDHEN and CDR2 SYDVKM. Deletions cut 6 bases from V and 4 bases from J, with 16 bases between. The CDR3 spans 14 residues. The CDR3 DNA follows: TGTGCCAGCAGGCTAAGCGGGCTACTTTACGAGCAGTACTTC. Amino acid sequence: CASRLSGLLYEQYF.

This clonotype occurred many times. The V call is TRBV5-1, the J call TRBJ2-7; the match to TRBD2 covers 7 bases. CDR1 and CDR2 (germline): SGHRS, YFSETQ. Trimming cost V 0 bases and J 2 bases; bases outside gene matches: 2. The CDR3 sequence is 14 residues long. The CDR3 nucleotides read TGCGCCAGCAGCTTGGCCGGGAGGCCCTACGAGCAGTACTTC. Protein sequence: CASSLAGRPYEQYF.

This chain links TRBV12-3 or TRBV12-4 with TRBJ2-5, with 11 bases that match TRBD1. V shed 9 bases, J shed 4 bases, and the junction held 10 bases outside the gene matches. CDR3 length: 15 residues. CDR3 amino acids: CASSGTGGIRETQYF. CDR3 in DNA: TGTGCCAGTTCCGGGACAGGGGGTATCAGAGAGACCCAGTACTTC.

The rearrangement links TRBV7-9 to TRBJ1-4, with D uncertain. The ends were cut back, 5 bases at V and 7 bases at J, with 20 bases in the middle. From germline, CDR1 is SEHNR and CDR2 FQNEAQ (reference sequence). The length of the CDR3 is 16 residues. The CDR3 loop reads CASSVGRGHEVEKLFF. The CDR3 coding sequence is TGTGCCAGCAGCGTAGGTCGCGGGCATGAGGTTGAAAAACTGTTTTTT.

The chain has TRBV18 and TRBJ1-6, with TRBD1 as a possible D gene (6 bases). This CDR3 comprises 15 residues. Germline CDR1 KGHSH, CDR2 LQKENI. V gave up 5 bases and J gave up 7 bases, with 15 bases separating them. CDR3 amino acids: CASSVLGTQNSPLHF. The CDR3 coding sequence is TGTGCCAGCTCAGTACTGGGGACACAAAATTCACCCCTCCACTTT.

The V call is TRBV20-1, the J call TRBJ1-1, with D possibly TRBD1 on 5 matching bases. The CDR3 contains 15 residues. V dropped 0 bases and J dropped 1 base, with 12 bases sitting between them. Germline V lookup: CDR1 DFQATT, CDR2 SNEGSKA (reference sequence). In DNA, the CDR3 is TGCAGTGCTAGAGACCCCGATGGGGGGAACACTGAAGCTTTCTTT. As protein: CSARDPDGGNTEAFF.

This clonotype has more than one count but fewer than ten. This rearrangement joins TRBV6-8 to TRBJ2-3; D is unresolved. The CDR3 covers 15 residues. V lost 2 bases and J lost 4, with 13 bases in between. In germline, CDR1 is MNHGY, CDR2 SAAAGT. The CDR3 DNA is TGTGCCAGCAGTTACCGGCGTGAGCATCCAGATACGCAGTATTTT. Protein: CASSYRREHPDTQYF.

This rearrangement joins TRBV28 to TRBJ1-2, with D tentatively TRBD1 (5 bases). This CDR3 spans 14 amino acids. Germline V gene data show CDR1 as MDHEN and CDR2 as SYDVKM. V gave up 7 bases and J gave up 3 bases, with 15 bases separating them. In DNA form, the CDR3 reads TGTGCCAGCACCCCCTCCAGGGCCTACTATGGCTACACCTTC. Amino acids: CASTPSRAYYGYTF.